What follows describes a single T cell receptor beta chain. Per germline, CDR1 MNHEY and CDR2 SVGAGI. V dropped 2 bases and J dropped 5 bases, with 9 bases sitting between them. This CDR3 has 13 residues. This sample is part of a study of blood T cell repertoires in COVID-19. Whole-study context: The United States, Italy and Spain supplied acute and convalescent COVID-19 samples. T cells, B-cell-depleted T cells, or PBMCs supplied cDNA or gDNA.

Patients of the Seattle cohort, enrolled during active infection, were followed longitudinally. Authors' processing steps: Reference gene primer amplification yielded estimated nucleated cell counts. Method: immunoSEQ multiplex PCR; TCRdb's copy keeps in-frame clones and lacks some. V, J and clone size were drawn from that table, and D and trimming were deduced from the DNA. The table records roughly 41,000 clones, roughly 80% of them present only once. Sequencing input: peripheral blood. This chain connects TRBV6-5 to TRBJ1-2, with D perhaps TRBD1 (6 bases). The receptor comes from a man aged 60 to 69 with COVID-19, enrolled during active disease. CDR3 sequence reads: CASSYEGEYGYTF. As DNA, the CDR3 is TGTGCCAGCAGTTACGAGGGGGAATATGGCTACACCTTC.